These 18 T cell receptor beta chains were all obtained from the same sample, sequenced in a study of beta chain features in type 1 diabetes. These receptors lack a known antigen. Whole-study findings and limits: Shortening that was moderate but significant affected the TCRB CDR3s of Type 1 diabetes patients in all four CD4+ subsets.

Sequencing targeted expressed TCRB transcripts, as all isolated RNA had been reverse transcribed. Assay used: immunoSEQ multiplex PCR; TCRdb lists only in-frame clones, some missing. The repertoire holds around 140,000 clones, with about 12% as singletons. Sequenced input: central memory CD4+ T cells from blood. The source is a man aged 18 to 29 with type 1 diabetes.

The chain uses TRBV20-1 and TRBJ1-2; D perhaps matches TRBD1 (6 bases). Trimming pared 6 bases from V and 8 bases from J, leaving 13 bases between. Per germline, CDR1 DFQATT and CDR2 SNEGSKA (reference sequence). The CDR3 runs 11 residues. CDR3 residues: CSAPTGRGYTF. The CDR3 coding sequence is TGCAGTGCCCCGACAGGCAGAGGCTACACCTTC.

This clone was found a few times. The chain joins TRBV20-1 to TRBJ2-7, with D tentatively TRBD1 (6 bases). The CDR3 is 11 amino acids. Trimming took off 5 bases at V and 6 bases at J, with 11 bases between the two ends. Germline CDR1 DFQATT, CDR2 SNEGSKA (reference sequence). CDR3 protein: CSADAGVEQYF. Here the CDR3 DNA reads TGCAGTGCTGATGCAGGGGTCGAGCAGTACTTC.

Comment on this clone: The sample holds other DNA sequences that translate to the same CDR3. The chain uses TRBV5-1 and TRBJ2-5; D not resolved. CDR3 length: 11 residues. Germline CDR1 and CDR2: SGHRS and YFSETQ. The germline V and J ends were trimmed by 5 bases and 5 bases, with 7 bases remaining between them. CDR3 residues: CASSLVETQYF. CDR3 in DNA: TGCGCCAGCAGTTTAGTGGAGACCCAGTACTTC. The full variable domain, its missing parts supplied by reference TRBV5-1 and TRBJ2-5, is KAGVTQTPRYLIKTRGQQVTLSCSPISGHRSVSWYQQTPGQGLQFLFEYFSETQRNKGNFPGRFSGRQFSNSRSEMNVSTLELGDSALYLCASSLVETQYFGPGTRLLVL.

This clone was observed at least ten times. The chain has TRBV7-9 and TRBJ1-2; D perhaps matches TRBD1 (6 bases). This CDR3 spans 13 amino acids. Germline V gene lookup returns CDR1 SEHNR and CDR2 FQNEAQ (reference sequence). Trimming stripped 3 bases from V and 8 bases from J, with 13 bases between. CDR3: CASSFDRLGGYTF. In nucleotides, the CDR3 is TGTGCCAGCAGCTTCGACAGGTTGGGCGGCTACACCTTC.

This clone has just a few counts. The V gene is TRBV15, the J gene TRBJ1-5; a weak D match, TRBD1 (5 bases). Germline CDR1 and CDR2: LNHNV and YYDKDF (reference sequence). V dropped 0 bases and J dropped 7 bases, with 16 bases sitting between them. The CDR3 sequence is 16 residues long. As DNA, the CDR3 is TGTGCCACCAGCAGAGAGGAGGGGAAGGGCCGGCAGCCCCAGCATTTT. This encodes CATSREEGKGRQPQHF.

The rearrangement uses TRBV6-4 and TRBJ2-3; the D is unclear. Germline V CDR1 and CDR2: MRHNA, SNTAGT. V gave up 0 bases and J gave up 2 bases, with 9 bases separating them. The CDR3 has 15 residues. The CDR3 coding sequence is TGTGCCAGCAGTGACTCGAGTGGTGCCACAGATACGCAGTATTTT. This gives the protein CASSDSSGATDTQYF.

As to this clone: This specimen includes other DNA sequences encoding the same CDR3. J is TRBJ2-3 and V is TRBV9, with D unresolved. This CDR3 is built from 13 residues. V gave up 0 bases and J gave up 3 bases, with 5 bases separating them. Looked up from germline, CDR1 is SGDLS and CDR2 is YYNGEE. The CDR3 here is CASSVVGTDTQYF. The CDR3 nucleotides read TGTGCCAGCAGCGTAGTGGGAACAGATACGCAGTATTTT.

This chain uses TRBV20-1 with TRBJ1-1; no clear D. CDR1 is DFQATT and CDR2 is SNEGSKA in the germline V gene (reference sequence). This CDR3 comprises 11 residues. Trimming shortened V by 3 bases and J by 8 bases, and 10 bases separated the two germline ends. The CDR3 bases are TGCAGTGCTAGGAGGGCCCCCGAAGCTTTCTTT. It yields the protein CSARRAPEAFF.

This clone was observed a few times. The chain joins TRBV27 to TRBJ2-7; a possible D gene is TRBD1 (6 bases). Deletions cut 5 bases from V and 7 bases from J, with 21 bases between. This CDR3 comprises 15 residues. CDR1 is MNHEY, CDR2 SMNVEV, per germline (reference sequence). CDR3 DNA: TGTGCCAGCAGTCCCCGGGACATCCACCCCGGAGAGCAGTACTTC. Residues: CASSPRDIHPGEQYF.

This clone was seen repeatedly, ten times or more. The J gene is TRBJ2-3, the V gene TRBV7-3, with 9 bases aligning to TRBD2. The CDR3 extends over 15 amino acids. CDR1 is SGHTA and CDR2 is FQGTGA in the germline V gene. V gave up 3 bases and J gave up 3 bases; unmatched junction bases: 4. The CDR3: CASSFGLAGTDTQYF. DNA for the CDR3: TGTGCCAGCAGCTTCGGGCTAGCGGGGACAGATACGCAGTATTTT.

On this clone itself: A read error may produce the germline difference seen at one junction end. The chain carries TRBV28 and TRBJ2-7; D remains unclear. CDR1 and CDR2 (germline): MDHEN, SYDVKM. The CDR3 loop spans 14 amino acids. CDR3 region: CASSLLTNSYEQYF. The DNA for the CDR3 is TGTGCCAGCAGCTTATTAACGAACAGCTACGAGCAGTACTTC.

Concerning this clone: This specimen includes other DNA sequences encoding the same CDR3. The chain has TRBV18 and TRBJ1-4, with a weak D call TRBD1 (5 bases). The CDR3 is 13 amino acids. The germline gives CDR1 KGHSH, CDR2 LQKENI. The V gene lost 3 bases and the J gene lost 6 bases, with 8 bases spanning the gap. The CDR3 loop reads CASSPSRDEKLFF. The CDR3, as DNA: TGTGCCAGCTCACCGAGCAGGGATGAAAAACTGTTTTTT. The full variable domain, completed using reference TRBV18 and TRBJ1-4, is NAGVMQNPRHLVRRRGQEARLRCSPMKGHSHVYWYRQLPEEGLKFMVYLQKENIIDESGMPKERFSAEFPKEGPSILRIQQVVRGDSAAYFCASSPSRDEKLFFGSGTQLSVL.

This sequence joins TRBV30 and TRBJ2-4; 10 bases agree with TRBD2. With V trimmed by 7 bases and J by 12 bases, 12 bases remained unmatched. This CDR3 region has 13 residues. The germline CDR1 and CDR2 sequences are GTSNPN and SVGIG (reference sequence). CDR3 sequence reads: CALEVVAGGSQYF. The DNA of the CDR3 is TGTGCCTTAGAGGTAGTAGCGGGGGGCTCTCAGTACTTC. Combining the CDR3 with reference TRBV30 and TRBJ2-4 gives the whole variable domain SQTIHQWPATLVQPVGSPLSLECTVEGTSNPNLYWYRQAAGRGLQLLFYSVGIGQISSEVPQNLSASRPQDRQFILSSKKLLLSDSGFYLCALEVVAGGSQYFGAGTRLSVL.

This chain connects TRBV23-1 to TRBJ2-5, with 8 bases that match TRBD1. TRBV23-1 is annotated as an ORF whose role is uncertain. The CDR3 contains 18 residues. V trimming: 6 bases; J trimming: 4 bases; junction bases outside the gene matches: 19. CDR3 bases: TGCGCCAGCAGCCTAAAGGACAGGGAACGGCCTAATGGAGAGACCCAGTACTTC. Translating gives CASSLKDRERPNGETQYF.

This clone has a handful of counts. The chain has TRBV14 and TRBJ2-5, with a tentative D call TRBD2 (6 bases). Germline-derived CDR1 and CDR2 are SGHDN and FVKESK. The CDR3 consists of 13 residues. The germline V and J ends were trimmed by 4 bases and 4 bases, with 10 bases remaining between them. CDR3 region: CASSRIGGETQYF. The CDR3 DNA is TGTGCCAGCAGCCGGATCGGGGGAGAGACCCAGTACTTC. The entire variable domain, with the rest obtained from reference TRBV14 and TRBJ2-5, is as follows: EAGVTQFPSHSVIEKGQTVTLRCDPISGHDNLYWYRRVMGKEIKFLLHFVKESKQDESGMPNNRFLAERTGGTYSTLKVQPAELEDSGVYFCASSRIGGETQYFGPGTRLLVL.

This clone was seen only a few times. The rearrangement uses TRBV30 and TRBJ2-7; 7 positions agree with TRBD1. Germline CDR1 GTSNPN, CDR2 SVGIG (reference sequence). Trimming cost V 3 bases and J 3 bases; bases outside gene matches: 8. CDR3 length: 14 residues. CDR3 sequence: CAWRGSGGFYEQYF. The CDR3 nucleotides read TGTGCCTGGAGAGGTTCAGGGGGATTCTACGAGCAGTACTTC. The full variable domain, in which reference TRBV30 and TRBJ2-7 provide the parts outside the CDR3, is SQTIHQWPATLVQPVGSPLSLECTVEGTSNPNLYWYRQAAGRGLQLLFYSVGIGQISSEVPQNLSASRPQDRQFILSSKKLLLSDSGFYLCAWRGSGGFYEQYFGPGTRLTVT.

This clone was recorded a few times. The CDR3 nucleotides are TGTGCCAGCAGCCCCGACAGGGGCGCGCATGGCTACACCTTC. Protein: CASSPDRGAHGYTF. The chain has TRBV7-2 and TRBJ1-2, with 8 bases aligning to TRBD1. Losses at the gene ends were 5 bases for V and 6 bases for J; bases not matched to a gene: 8. Germline CDR1 reads SGHTA; CDR2 reads FQGNSA. The CDR3 spans 14 residues.

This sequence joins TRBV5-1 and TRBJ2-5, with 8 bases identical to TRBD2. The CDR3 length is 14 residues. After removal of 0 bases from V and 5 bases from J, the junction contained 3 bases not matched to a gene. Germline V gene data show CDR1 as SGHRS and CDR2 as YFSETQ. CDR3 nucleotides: TGCGCCAGCAGCTTGGGACTAGCGATGGAGACCCAGTACTTC. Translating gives CASSLGLAMETQYF.